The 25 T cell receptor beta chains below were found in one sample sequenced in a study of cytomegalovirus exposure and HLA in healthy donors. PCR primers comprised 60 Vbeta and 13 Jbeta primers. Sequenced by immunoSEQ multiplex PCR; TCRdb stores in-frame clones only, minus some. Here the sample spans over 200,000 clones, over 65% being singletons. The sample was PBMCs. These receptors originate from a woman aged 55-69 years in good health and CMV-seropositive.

The CDR3 reads CASSEADAGTRDNEQFF. CDR3 bases: TGTGCCAGCAGTGAAGCGGATGCGGGGACCCGAGACAATGAGCAGTTCTTC. The V and J genes are TRBV2 and TRBJ2-1, with D maybe TRBD2 (6 bases). Trimming cost V 0 bases and J 5 bases, with 17 bases left between them. This CDR3 is built from 17 residues. Germline CDR1 is SNHLY and CDR2 is FYNNEI.

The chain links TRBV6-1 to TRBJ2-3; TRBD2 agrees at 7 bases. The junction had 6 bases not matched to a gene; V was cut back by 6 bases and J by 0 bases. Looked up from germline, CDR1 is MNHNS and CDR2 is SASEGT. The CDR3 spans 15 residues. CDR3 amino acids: CASSMQGGSTDTQYF. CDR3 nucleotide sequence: TGTGCCAGCAGCATGCAGGGAGGGAGCACAGATACGCAGTATTTT.

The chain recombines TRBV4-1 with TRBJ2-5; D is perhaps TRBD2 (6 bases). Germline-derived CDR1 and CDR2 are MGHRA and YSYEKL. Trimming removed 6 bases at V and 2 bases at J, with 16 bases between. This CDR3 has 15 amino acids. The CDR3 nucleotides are TGCGCCAGCAGTCCGATCATGGCGGGACAAGAGACCCAGTACTTC. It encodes CASSPIMAGQETQYF.

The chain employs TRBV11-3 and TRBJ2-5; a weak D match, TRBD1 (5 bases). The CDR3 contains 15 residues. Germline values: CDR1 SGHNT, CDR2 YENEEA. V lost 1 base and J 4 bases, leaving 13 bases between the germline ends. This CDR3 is CASSLGLGRGETQYF. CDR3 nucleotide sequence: TGTGCCAGCAGCTTAGGTTTGGGGCGTGGAGAGACCCAGTACTTC.

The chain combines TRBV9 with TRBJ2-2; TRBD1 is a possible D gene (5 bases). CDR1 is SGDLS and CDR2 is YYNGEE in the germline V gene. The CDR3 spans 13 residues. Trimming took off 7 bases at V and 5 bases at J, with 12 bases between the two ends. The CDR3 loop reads CASEPGNTGELFF. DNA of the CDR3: TGTGCCAGCGAACCAGGGAATACCGGGGAGCTGTTTTTT.

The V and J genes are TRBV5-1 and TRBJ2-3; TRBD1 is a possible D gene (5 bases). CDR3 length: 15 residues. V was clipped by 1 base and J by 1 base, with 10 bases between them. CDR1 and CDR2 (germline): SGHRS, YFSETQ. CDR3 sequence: CASSLWVQGTDTQYF. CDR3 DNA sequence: TGCGCCAGCAGCTTGTGGGTACAGGGCACAGATACGCAGTATTTT.

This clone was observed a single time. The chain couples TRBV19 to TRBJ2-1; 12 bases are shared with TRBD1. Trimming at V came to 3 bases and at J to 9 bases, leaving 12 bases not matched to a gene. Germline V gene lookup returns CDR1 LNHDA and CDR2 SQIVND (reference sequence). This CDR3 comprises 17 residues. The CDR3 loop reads CASSMRGQGAYRGEQFF. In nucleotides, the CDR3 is TGTGCCAGTAGTATGAGGGGACAGGGGGCTTATAGGGGTGAGCAGTTCTTC.

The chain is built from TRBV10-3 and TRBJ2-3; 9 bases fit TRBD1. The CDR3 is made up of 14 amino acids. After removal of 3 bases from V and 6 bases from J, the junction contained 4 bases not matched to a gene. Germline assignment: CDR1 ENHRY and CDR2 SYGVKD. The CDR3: CAISEQGAEDTQYF. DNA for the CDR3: TGTGCCATCAGTGAACAGGGGGCGGAGGATACGCAGTATTTT.

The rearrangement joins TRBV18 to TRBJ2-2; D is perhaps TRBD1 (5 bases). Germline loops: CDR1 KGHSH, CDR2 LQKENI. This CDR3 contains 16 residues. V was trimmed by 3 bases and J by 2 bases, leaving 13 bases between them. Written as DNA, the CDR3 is TGTGCCAGCTCACCGCAAGACAGCTATAACACCGGGGAGCTGTTTTTT. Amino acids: CASSPQDSYNTGELFF.

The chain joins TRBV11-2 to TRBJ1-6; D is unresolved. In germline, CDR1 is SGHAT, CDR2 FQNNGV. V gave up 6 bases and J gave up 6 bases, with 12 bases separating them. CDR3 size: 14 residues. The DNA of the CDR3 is TGTGCCAGCAGACTAGACGGGAGTAATTCACCCCTCCACTTT. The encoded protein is CASRLDGSNSPLHF.

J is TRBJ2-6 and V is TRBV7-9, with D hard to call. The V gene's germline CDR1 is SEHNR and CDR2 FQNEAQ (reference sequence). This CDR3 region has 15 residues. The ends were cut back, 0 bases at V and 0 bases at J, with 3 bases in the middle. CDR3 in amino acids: CASSLARSGANVLTF. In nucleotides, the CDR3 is TGTGCCAGCAGCTTAGCTCGCTCTGGGGCCAACGTCCTGACTTTC.

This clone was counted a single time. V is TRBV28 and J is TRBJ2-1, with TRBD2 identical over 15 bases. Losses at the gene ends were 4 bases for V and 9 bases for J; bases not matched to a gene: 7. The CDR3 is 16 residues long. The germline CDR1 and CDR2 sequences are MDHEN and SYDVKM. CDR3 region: CASSSPGLAGGGEQFF. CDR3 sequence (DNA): TGTGCCAGCAGTTCCCCGGGACTAGCGGGAGGCGGTGAGCAGTTCTTC.

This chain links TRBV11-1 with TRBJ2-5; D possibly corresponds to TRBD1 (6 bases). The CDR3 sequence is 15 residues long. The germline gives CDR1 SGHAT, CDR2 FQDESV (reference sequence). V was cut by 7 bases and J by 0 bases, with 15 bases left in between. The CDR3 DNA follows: TGTGCCAGCAAGATCAGGGGCAGGGACCAAGAGACCCAGTACTTC. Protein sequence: CASKIRGRDQETQYF.

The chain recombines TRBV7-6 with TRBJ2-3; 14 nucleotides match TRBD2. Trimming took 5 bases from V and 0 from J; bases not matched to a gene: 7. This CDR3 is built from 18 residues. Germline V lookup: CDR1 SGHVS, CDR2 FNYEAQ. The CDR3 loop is CASSQGLAGVGSTDTQYF. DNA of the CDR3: TGTGCCAGCAGCCAGGGACTAGCGGGAGTTGGTAGCACAGATACGCAGTATTTT.

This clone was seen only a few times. In DNA, the CDR3 is TGTGCCAGCAGCGGGGACAGGGGCGGCAATGAGCAGTTCTTC. Translating it yields CASSGDRGGNEQFF. The chain joins TRBV11-3 to TRBJ2-1, with 10 bases aligning to TRBD1. CDR3 length equals 14 residues. CDR1 SGHNT and CDR2 YENEEA come from the germline V gene. The V segment lost 5 bases and the J segment 6 bases; nucleotides outside the gene matches: 4.

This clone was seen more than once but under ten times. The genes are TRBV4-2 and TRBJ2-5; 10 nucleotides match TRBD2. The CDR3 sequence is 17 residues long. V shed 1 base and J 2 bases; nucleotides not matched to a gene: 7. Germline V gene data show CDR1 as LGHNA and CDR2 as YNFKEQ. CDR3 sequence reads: CASSQGTSGPLQETQYF. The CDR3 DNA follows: TGTGCCAGCAGCCAAGGGACTAGCGGCCCTTTACAAGAGACCCAGTACTTC.

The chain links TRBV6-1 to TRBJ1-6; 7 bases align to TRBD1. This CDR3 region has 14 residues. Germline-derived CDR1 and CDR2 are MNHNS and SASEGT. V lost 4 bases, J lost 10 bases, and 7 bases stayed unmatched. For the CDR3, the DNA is TGTGCCAGCAGTGGATCGACAGGGTCGTCACCCCTCCACTTT. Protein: CASSGSTGSSPLHF.

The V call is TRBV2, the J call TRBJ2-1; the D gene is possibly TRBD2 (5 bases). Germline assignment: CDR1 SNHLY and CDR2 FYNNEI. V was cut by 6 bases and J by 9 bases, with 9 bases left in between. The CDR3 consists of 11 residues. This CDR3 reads CASREGGEQFF. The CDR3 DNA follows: TGTGCCAGCAGAGAGGGTGGTGAGCAGTTCTTC.

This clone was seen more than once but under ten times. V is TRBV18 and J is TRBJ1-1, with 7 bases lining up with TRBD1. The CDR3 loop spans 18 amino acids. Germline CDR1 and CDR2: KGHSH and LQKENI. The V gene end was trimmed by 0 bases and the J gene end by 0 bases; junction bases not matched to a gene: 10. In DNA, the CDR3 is TGTGCCAGCTCACCACCGAGGGGGCGATGGGGCATGAACACTGAAGCTTTCTTT. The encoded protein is CASSPPRGRWGMNTEAFF. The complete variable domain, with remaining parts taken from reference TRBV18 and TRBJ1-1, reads NAGVMQNPRHLVRRRGQEARLRCSPMKGHSHVYWYRQLPEEGLKFMVYLQKENIIDESGMPKERFSAEFPKEGPSILRIQQVVRGDSAAYFCASSPPRGRWGMNTEAFFGQGTRLTVV.

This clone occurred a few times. Written as DNA, the CDR3 is TGCGCCAGCAGTTGGACATTTGACTCAGATACGCAGTATTTT. Its protein product is CASSWTFDSDTQYF. The chain is built from TRBV5-1 and TRBJ2-3; possible D gene TRBD1, 5 bases. Trimming removed 5 bases from V and 4 bases from J, with 14 bases in between. Germline loops: CDR1 SGHRS, CDR2 YFSETQ. This CDR3 has 14 residues.

CDR3 amino acids: CASSRGTSGRSTDTQYF. The CDR3 DNA reads as TGCGCCAGCAGCCGAGGCACTAGCGGGAGGAGCACAGATACGCAGTATTTT. This chain connects TRBV5-1 to TRBJ2-3, with 12 bases lining up with TRBD2. This CDR3 is built from 17 residues. The V and J ends lost 4 bases and 0 bases, in that order; junction bases with no gene match: 6. The germline V gene encodes CDR1 SGHRS and CDR2 YFSETQ.

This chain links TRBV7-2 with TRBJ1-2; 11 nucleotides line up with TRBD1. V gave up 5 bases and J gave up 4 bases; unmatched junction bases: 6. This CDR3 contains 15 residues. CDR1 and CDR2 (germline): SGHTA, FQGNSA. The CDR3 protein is CASSTGQGEGYGYTF. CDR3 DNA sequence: TGTGCCAGCAGCACGGGACAGGGGGAGGGCTATGGCTACACCTTC.

CDR3 region: CASSSGVSSYEQYF. CDR3 coding DNA: TGCGCCAGTTCTAGCGGGGTGAGCTCCTACGAGCAGTACTTC. The chain couples TRBV10-1 to TRBJ2-7; 9 bases align to TRBD2. This CDR3 region has 14 residues. Trimming at V came to 9 bases and at J to 0 bases, leaving 6 bases not matched to a gene. Germline values: CDR1 WNHNN, CDR2 SYGVQD (reference sequence).

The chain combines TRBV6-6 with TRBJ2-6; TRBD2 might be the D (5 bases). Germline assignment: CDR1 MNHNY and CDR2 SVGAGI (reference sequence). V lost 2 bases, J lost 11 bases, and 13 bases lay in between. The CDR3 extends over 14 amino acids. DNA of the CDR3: TGTGCCAGCAGTTACCTAAGGGAGATGGACGTCCTGACTTTC. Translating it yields CASSYLREMDVLTF.

CDR3 sequence: CASSQYLGRDYGYTF. For the CDR3, the DNA is TGTGCCAGCAGCCAGTATCTAGGCAGGGACTATGGCTACACCTTC. The chain links TRBV4-2 to TRBJ1-2, with D tentatively TRBD1 (5 bases). There are 15 residues in the CDR3. Germline CDR1 and CDR2: LGHNA and YNFKEQ. Trimming cost V 3 bases and J 3 bases, with 14 bases left between them.